The following is a TCR beta chain sequence with its context. Using immunoSEQ multiplex PCR, the repertoire was profiled, and TCRdb retains in-frame clones only, with some absent. The profile shows 100,000 to 150,000 clones, 80% to 90% of them singletons. The source of the sample is a study of blood T cell repertoires in COVID-19. Germline V gene lookup returns CDR1 SGHVS and CDR2 FNYEAQ. V dropped 0 bases and J dropped 4 bases, with 9 bases sitting between them. The CDR3 has 15 residues. The cohort comprised adults aged about 18 to 100 years residing in approximately 25 US areas. Participant-reported clinical history was the basis for cohort assignment.

J is TRBJ2-2 and V is TRBV7-6; D not resolved. Sequencing was performed on PBMCs or T cells enriched from blood (not recorded which). The TCR originated in a woman between 50 and 59 years old who had recovered from COVID-19. CDR3 nucleotides: TGTGCCAGCAGCTTAGCCACAGCACTCACCGGGGAGCTGTTTTTT. Translating gives CASSLATALTGELFF.